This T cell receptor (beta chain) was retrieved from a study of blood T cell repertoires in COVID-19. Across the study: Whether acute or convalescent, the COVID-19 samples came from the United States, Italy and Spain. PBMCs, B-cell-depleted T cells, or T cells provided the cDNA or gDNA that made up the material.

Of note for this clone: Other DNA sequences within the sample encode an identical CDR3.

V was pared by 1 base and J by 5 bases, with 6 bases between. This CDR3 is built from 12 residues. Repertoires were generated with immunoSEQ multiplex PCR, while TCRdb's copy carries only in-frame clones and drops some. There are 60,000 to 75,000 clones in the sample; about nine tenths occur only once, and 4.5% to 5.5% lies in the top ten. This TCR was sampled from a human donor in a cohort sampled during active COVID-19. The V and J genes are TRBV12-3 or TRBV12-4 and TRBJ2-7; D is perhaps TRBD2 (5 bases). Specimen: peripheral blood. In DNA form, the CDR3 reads TGTGCCAGCAGTTTAGTGGGAGACGAGCAGTACTTC. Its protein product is CASSLVGDEQYF.